This T cell receptor beta chain was recorded in a study of cytomegalovirus exposure and HLA in healthy donors. Trimming at V came to 9 bases and at J to 2 bases, leaving 11 bases not matched to a gene. This CDR3 spans 15 amino acids. CDR1 and CDR2 from the germline V gene are SGHRS and YFSETQ. Donors had nominal health at sampling but likely had unrecorded immune exposures. Primers for the PCR totalled 60 Vbeta and 13 Jbeta. Profiling relied on immunoSEQ multiplex PCR, and the TCRdb table lists in-frame clones only, not all of them. The data contain roughly 150,000 clones, 70% to 90% of them singletons. Study-wide results and limits: It was taken for granted in presence/absence analyses that sequencing depth across donors was roughly uniform. Researchers left out some V segments, among them TRBV6-2 and TRBV6-3, as indistinguishable.

Regarding this clone: Its antigen is not known.

The TCR comes from a young woman in good health and CMV-seronegative. This rearrangement joins TRBV5-1 to TRBJ2-5; 9 positions match TRBD2. Sequencing was performed on PBMCs. The DNA for the CDR3 is TGCGCCACCTCGAGGGGCGGGAGGGGACAAGAGACCCAGTACTTC. This sequence encodes CATSRGGRGQETQYF.